This T cell receptor (beta chain) was found in a study of cytomegalovirus exposure and HLA in healthy donors. Overall study results and limits: Overall, about 160 TCR beta chains were annotated as cytomegalovirus-associated. Sequencing had likely introduced a cluster of highly shared sequence variants as an artifact.

CDR3 length equals 14 residues. The V gene lost 4 bases and the J gene lost 1 base, with 10 bases spanning the gap. Germline loops: CDR1 PRHDT, CDR2 FYEKMQ (reference sequence). Primers for the PCR totalled 60 Vbeta and 13 Jbeta. Some clones are missing from TCRdb's copy, which holds only in-frame ones; the method was immunoSEQ multiplex PCR. The sample carries about 250,000 clones, more than 70% recorded once. With respect to this clone: What it binds is unknown.

Sequenced: PBMCs. The TCR comes from a boy younger than 18 in good health and CMV-seronegative. This chain links TRBV13 with TRBJ2-5; no reliable D call. For the CDR3, the DNA is TGTGCCAGCAGCTCACGGTACTCCCAAGAGACCCAGTACTTC. As protein: CASSSRYSQETQYF. The whole variable domain, remainder taken from reference TRBV13 and TRBJ2-5, is AAGVIQSPRHLIKEKRETATLKCYPIPRHDTVYWYQQGPGQDPQFLISFYEKMQSDKGSIPDRFSAQQFSDYHSELNMSSLELGDSALYFCASSSRYSQETQYFGPGTRLLVL.